This T cell receptor (beta chain) was sequenced during a study of CD8+CD57+ T cells in acquired aplastic anemia. Study context: Sorting CD4+ and CD8+ cells gave DNA averaging roughly 3.2 ug.

About this clonotype: A much larger clone differs by one base, so this may be a read error.

Previously, flow cytometry had revealed CD8+CD57+ cell expansion in the patients chosen for sequencing. Genomic DNA provided the template from which TCR beta VDJ and CDR3 profiles were obtained. TCRdb reprocessed the reads with MiXCR, giving one entry per CDR3 protein. Here the sample spans hundreds of thousands of distinct CDR3 sequences, over 25% being singletons. CDR3 length: 14 residues. The ends lost 3 bases at V and 7 bases at J; junction bases unmatched: 6. The sequence was obtained from a human donor with aplastic anemia. The rearrangement links TRBV12-3 or TRBV12-4 to TRBJ1-5; 7 bases agree with TRBD1. The sample was sorted CD4+, CD8+, or CD8+CD57+ T cells (not recorded which) from PBMCs. CDR3 in amino acids: CASSFGTVEQPQHF. The CDR3 DNA follows: TGTGCCAGCAGTTTCGGGACAGTAGAACAGCCCCAGCATTTT.